The present entry profiles one T cell receptor (beta chain) with its context. Germline V gene data show CDR1 as SGHDT and CDR2 as YYEEEE. This CDR3 has 16 amino acids. Trimming stripped 3 bases from V and 0 bases from J, with 12 bases between. Authors' data handling: Reference gene primers were amplified, and this amplification served to estimate nucleated cell counts. The method was immunoSEQ multiplex PCR; TCRdb's version includes in-frame clones alone and lacks a portion of them. For V, J and clone size, that table is used; D and trimming come from the DNA. The sample lists around 250,000 clones, 80% to 85% occurring once. The data derive from a study of blood T cell repertoires in COVID-19. Background on the study: Sources were T cells, B-cell-depleted T cells, or PBMCs; the material itself was cDNA or gDNA.

The source of this sequence is a woman aged 18-35 years with acute or convalescent COVID-19. The sample taken for sequencing was peripheral blood. The genes are TRBV5-6 and TRBJ1-4, with D unresolved. CDR3 coding DNA: TGTGCCAGCAGCTCCGGGGAGTTCCCAACTAATGAAAAACTGTTTTTT. This encodes CASSSGEFPTNEKLFF.